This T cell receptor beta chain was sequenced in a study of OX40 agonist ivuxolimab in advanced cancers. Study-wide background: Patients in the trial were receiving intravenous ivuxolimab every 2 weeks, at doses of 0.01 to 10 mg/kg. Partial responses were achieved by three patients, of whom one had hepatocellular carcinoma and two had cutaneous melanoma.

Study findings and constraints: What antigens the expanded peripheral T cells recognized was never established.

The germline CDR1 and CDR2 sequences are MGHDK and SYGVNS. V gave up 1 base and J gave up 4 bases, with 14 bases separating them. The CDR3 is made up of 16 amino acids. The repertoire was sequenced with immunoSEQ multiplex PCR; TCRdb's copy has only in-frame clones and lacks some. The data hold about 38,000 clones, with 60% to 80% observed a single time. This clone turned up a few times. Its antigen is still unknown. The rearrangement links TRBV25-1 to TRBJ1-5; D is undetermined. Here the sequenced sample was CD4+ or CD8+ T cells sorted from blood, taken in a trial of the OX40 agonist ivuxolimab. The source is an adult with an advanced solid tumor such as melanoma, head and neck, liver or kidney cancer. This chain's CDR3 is CASSELGDTINQPQHF. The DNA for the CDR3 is TGTGCCAGCAGTGAATTAGGAGACACTATAAATCAGCCCCAGCATTTT.